The TCR beta chain under discussion was sequenced for a study of cytomegalovirus exposure and HLA in healthy donors. Study outcomes and limitations: Researchers reported in a later analysis that common viral pathogens appeared linked to several top clusters. One variant, a missense change in DCLRE1C, was linked in a later analysis to TCR beta V- and J-gene trimming.

Both 60 Vbeta primers and 13 Jbeta primers went into the PCR. This table comes from immunoSEQ multiplex PCR, and its TCRdb copy is limited to in-frame clones, with some not included. Of roughly 120,000 clones listed, over 60% are singletons. The CDR3 is 15 residues long. Trimming removed 1 base from V and 3 bases from J; junction bases left unmatched: 3. Germline assignment: CDR1 SGHTA and CDR2 FQGTGA. This clone was seen only once. Its antigen is as yet unknown. The V call is TRBV7-3, the J call TRBJ2-1; 7 bases fit TRBD2. This receptor was obtained from an older woman in good health and CMV-seropositive. The specimen was PBMCs. CDR3 region: CASSLKRGIYNEQFF. CDR3 in DNA: TGTGCCAGCAGCTTAAAGCGGGGAATCTACAATGAGCAGTTCTTC.